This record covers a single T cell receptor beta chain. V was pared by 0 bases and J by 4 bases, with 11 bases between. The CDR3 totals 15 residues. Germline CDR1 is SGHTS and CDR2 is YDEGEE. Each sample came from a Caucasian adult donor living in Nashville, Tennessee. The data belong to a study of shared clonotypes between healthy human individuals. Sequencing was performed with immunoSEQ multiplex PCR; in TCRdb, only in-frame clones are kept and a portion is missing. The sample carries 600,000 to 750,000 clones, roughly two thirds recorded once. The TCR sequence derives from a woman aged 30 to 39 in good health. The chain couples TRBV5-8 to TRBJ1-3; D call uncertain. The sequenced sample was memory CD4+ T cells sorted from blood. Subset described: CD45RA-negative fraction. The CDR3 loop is CASSLARGYGNTIYF. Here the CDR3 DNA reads TGTGCCAGCAGCTTGGCCCGCGGGTACGGAAACACCATATATTTT.